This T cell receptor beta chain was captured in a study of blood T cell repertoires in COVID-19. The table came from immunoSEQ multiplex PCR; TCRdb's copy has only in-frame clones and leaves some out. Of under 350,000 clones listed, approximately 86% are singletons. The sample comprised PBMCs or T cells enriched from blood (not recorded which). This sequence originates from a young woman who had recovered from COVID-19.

CDR3 DNA sequence: TGTGCCAGCAGCTTAAACGGCAGGGGGATGAACACTGAAGCTTTCTTT. Protein: CASSLNGRGMNTEAFF. The rearrangement uses TRBV7-2 and TRBJ1-1; 7 bases fit TRBD1. The CDR3 covers 16 residues. Germline V gives CDR1 SGHTA, CDR2 FQGNSA. Trimming removed 2 bases from V and 0 bases from J; junction bases left unmatched: 6.